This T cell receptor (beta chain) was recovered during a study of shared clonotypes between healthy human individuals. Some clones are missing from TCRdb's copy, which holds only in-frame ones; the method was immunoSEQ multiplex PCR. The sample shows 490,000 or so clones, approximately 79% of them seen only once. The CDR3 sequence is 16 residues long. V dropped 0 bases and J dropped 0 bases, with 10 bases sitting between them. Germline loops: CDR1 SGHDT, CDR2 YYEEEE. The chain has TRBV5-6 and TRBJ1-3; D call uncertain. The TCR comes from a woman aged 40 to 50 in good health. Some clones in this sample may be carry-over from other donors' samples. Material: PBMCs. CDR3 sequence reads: CASSLARTHSGNTIYF. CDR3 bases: TGTGCCAGCAGCTTGGCCAGAACGCACTCTGGAAACACCATATATTTT.